The 30 T cell receptor beta chains listed next were all sequenced from one sample in a study of T cells in Graves' hyperthyroidism and ophthalmopathy. TCR beta CDR3 regions were amplified from RNA. HTBI primers drove first-round RT-PCR of the TCR CDR3. TCRdb itself ran the multiplex PCR reads through MiXCR, one entry per CDR3 protein. The table lists 500,000 to 750,000 distinct CDR3 sequences, 12% to 15% of them singletons. Sequenced sample: blood. The receptors were sampled from a woman between 18 and 29 years old with Graves' ophthalmopathy.

This clonotype occurred many times. The chain joins TRBV12-3 or TRBV12-4 to TRBJ2-3; 13 bases fit TRBD2. V was pared by 3 bases and J by 4 bases, with 1 base of the junction left unmatched. This CDR3 spans 15 amino acids. CDR3 nucleotide sequence: TGTGCCAGCAGTTTTGGACTAGCGGGAGCAGATACGCAGTATTTT. Its translation is CASSFGLAGADTQYF.

This clonotype was seen at least ten times. The genes are TRBV7-2 and TRBJ2-7; 9 bases align to TRBD1. CDR3 size: 14 residues. Looked up from germline, CDR1 is SGHTA and CDR2 is FQGNSA. The J segment lost 7 bases and the V segment lost 5 bases, leaving 9 bases of the junction unmatched. The CDR3 DNA reads TGTGCCAGCAGCCCCCCGACAGGGGGTAATGAGCAGTACTTC. Its protein product is CASSPPTGGNEQYF.

There are many counts of this clonotype. The chain joins TRBV18 to TRBJ2-7; a possible D gene is TRBD2 (6 bases). V was cut by 2 bases and J by 2 bases, with 16 bases left in between. Germline CDR1 is KGHSH and CDR2 is LQKENI. The CDR3 is 16 residues long. The CDR3 loop is CASSPKESGTAYEQYF. The CDR3 DNA is TGTGCCAGCTCACCAAAGGAGTCGGGGACTGCCTACGAGCAGTACTTC.

This clonotype showed up many times. J is TRBJ2-1 and V is TRBV5-1; D not certain. The CDR3 extends over 15 amino acids. Trimming took 0 bases from V and 3 from J, leaving 10 bases between them. Germline assignment: CDR1 SGHRS and CDR2 YFSETQ. CDR3: CASSLGTNDYNEQFF. The CDR3 bases are TGCGCCAGCAGCTTGGGTACTAACGACTACAATGAGCAGTTCTTC.

This clonotype was counted many times. This chain links TRBV7-9 with TRBJ2-1; 11 bases match TRBD2. The CDR3 sequence is 15 residues long. CDR1 is SEHNR, CDR2 FQNEAQ, per germline (reference sequence). V was clipped by 2 bases and J by 9 bases; unmatched bases: 6. The CDR3 here is CASSLPLAGDSEQFF. As DNA, the CDR3 is TGTGCCAGCAGCTTACCACTAGCGGGAGATAGTGAGCAGTTCTTC.

The chain is built from TRBV7-2 and TRBJ1-2; 7 bases are a match to TRBD1. Germline lookup yields CDR1 SGHTA and CDR2 FQGNSA. J was trimmed by 0 bases and V by 2 bases; bases with no gene match: 9. CDR3 size: 17 residues. The CDR3 DNA reads as TGTGCCAGCAGCTTACAGGGGGATTCCCCAGCTAACTATGGCTACACCTTC. Residues: CASSLQGDSPANYGYTF.

This clonotype was counted ten times or more. The genes are TRBV28 and TRBJ1-3, with D unresolved. This CDR3 region has 15 residues. The V gene lost 6 bases and the J gene lost 0 bases, with 12 bases spanning the gap. Per germline, CDR1 MDHEN and CDR2 SYDVKM. CDR3 sequence (DNA): TGTGCCAGCAGCCTAGACCCTCACTCTGGAAACACCATATATTTT. This gives the protein CASSLDPHSGNTIYF. Full variable domain (missing parts from reference TRBV28 and TRBJ1-3): DVKVTQSSRYLVKRTGEKVFLECVQDMDHENMFWYRQDPGLGLRLIYFSYDVKMKEKGDIPEGYSVSREKKERFSLILESASTNQTSMYLCASSLDPHSGNTIYFGEGSWLTVV.

In this sample, this clonotype turned up a few times. V gene TRBV6-5 combines with J gene TRBJ2-7; 7 bases fit TRBD1. CDR3 length: 18 amino acids. With V trimmed by 2 bases and J by 0 bases, 13 bases remained unmatched. The germline gives CDR1 MNHEY, CDR2 SVGAGI. This chain's CDR3 is CASSYTGTGVRSSYEQYF. As DNA, the CDR3 is TGTGCCAGCAGTTACACCGGAACAGGGGTCCGTAGCTCCTACGAGCAGTACTTC.

This chain links TRBV5-6 with TRBJ2-7; 9 nucleotides align to TRBD1. Germline CDR1 and CDR2: SGHDT and YYEEEE. The CDR3 is made up of 12 amino acids. Losses at the gene ends were 4 bases for V and 6 bases for J; bases not matched to a gene: 2. The chain's CDR3 is CASSRTGVEQYF. The CDR3 DNA reads TGTGCCAGCAGCCGGACAGGGGTCGAGCAGTACTTC.

The sample holds many counts of this clonotype. This chain joins TRBV27 and TRBJ2-1, with unresolved D. This CDR3 contains 13 residues. Deletions cut 5 bases from V and 9 bases from J, with 14 bases between. Looked up from germline, CDR1 is MNHEY and CDR2 is SMNVEV (reference sequence). The CDR3 DNA follows: TGTGCCAGCAGTCAAACCCGACCGGGTGAGCAGTTCTTC. Residues: CASSQTRPGEQFF.

The chain joins TRBV5-8 to TRBJ2-1; D unresolved. Germline V lookup: CDR1 SGHTS, CDR2 YDEGEE. There are 17 residues in the CDR3. The ends were cut back, 4 bases at V and 2 bases at J, with 19 bases in the middle. This CDR3 is CASSKRRRGVPYNEQFF. The CDR3 DNA reads TGTGCCAGCAGCAAGAGGCGGCGAGGAGTCCCCTACAATGAGCAGTTCTTC.

This sequence joins TRBV12-5 and TRBJ2-6; tentatively, D is TRBD2 (5 bases). The germline V gene encodes CDR1 LGHNT and CDR2 FRNRAP. V was trimmed by 6 bases and J by 0 bases, leaving 6 bases between them. This CDR3 region has 14 residues. In DNA, the CDR3 is TGTGCTAGTGGAGAGGGCTCTGGGGCCAACGTCCTGACTTTC. Translated, it gives CASGEGSGANVLTF. Drawing the rest from reference TRBV12-5 and TRBJ2-6, the complete variable domain is DARVTQTPRHKVTEMGQEVTMRCQPILGHNTVFWYRQTMMQGLELLAYFRNRAPLDDSGMPKDRFSAEMPDATLATLKIQPSEPRDSAVYFCASGEGSGANVLTFGAGSRLTVL.

J is TRBJ2-3 and V is TRBV9; D tentatively reads TRBD1 or TRBD2 (5 bases each). The germline V gene encodes CDR1 SGDLS and CDR2 YYNGEE. The CDR3 has 17 residues. Trimming took off 0 bases at V and 1 base at J, with 15 bases between the two ends. The CDR3 DNA reads TGTGCCAGCAGCGTAGGACGGGGCGTTCAGGGCACAGATACGCAGTATTTT. It encodes CASSVGRGVQGTDTQYF.

This clonotype was counted ten times or more. The V call is TRBV7-2, the J call TRBJ2-7; D not resolved. Germline V lookup: CDR1 SGHTA, CDR2 FQGNSA. The V end lost 2 bases, the J end lost 0 bases, and 14 bases lay between the germline ends. The CDR3 runs 16 residues. The CDR3 here is CASSLPLVGYSYEQYF. The CDR3 DNA reads as TGTGCCAGCAGCTTACCCCTTGTGGGGTACTCCTACGAGCAGTACTTC.

This clonotype was picked up many times. The chain couples TRBV7-9 to TRBJ2-1, with TRBD2 matching 9 bases. Trimming at V came to 5 bases and at J to 7 bases, leaving 12 bases not matched to a gene. In germline, CDR1 is SEHNR, CDR2 FQNEAQ (reference sequence). The CDR3 is 16 residues long. The DNA of the CDR3 is TGTGCCAGCAGCCCCCATGGCCTAGCGGGAAGGAATGAGCAGTTCTTC. Amino acid sequence: CASSPHGLAGRNEQFF. Looking up the rest from reference TRBV7-9 and TRBJ2-1 gives the full variable domain: DTGVSQNPRHKITKRGQNVTFRCDPISEHNRLYWYRQTLGQGPEFLTYFQNEAQLEKSRLLSDRFSAERPKGSFSTLEIQRTEQGDSAMYLCASSPHGLAGRNEQFFGPGTRLTVL.

The chain employs TRBV19 and TRBJ1-4; no firm D call. This CDR3 comprises 13 residues. Germline lookup yields CDR1 LNHDA and CDR2 SQIVND (reference sequence). V was cut by 6 bases and J by 7 bases, with 12 bases left in between. The chain's CDR3 is CASRFTEGEKLFF. The DNA for the CDR3 is TGTGCCAGTAGGTTCACCGAGGGTGAAAAACTGTTTTTT.

This clonotype was detected only a few times. The chain uses TRBV24-1 and TRBJ2-3; 8 bases fit TRBD1. In germline, CDR1 is KGHDR, CDR2 SFDVKD. J was trimmed by 2 bases and V by 2 bases; bases with no gene match: 5. This CDR3 is built from 16 residues. The CDR3 DNA follows: TGTGCCACCAGTGATTCCAGGGGGCCCTCCACAGATACGCAGTATTTT. It encodes CATSDSRGPSTDTQYF.

In its sample, this clonotype was seen many times. The chain joins TRBV28 to TRBJ1-5; D gene unclear. CDR1 is MDHEN, CDR2 SYDVKM, per germline. The CDR3 covers 17 residues. Trimming took off 1 base at V and 9 bases at J, with 22 bases between the two ends. In nucleotides, the CDR3 is TGTGCCAGCAGTTTATTTCAAGGACGGTCATTCAGCCGGCCCCAGCATTTT. Its translation is CASSLFQGRSFSRPQHF. Using reference TRBV28 and TRBJ1-5 for the parts outside the CDR3, the full variable domain is DVKVTQSSRYLVKRTGEKVFLECVQDMDHENMFWYRQDPGLGLRLIYFSYDVKMKEKGDIPEGYSVSREKKERFSLILESASTNQTSMYLCASSLFQGRSFSRPQHFGDGTRLSIL.

This clonotype was seen a few times. A much larger clone differs by one base, so this may be a read error. The V gene is TRBV7-2, the J gene TRBJ2-3; D perhaps matches TRBD2 (6 bases). With 7 bases removed from V and 4 bases from J, the gap between germline ends came to 12 bases. Germline loops: CDR1 SGHTA, CDR2 FQGNSA. The CDR3 is 13 amino acids. CDR3: CASKATGADTQYF. The CDR3 DNA follows: TGTGCCAGCAAAGCTACGGGAGCAGATACGCAGTATTTT.

This clonotype showed up many times. The chain has TRBV20-1 and TRBJ2-7; 12 nucleotides agree with TRBD2. Per the germline V gene, CDR1 is DFQATT and CDR2 is SNEGSKA (reference sequence). V was clipped by 7 bases and J by 3 bases; unmatched bases: 10. The CDR3 length is 15 residues. In nucleotides, the CDR3 is TGCAGTGGGGGACTAGCGGGCGGTGCCCGCTACGAGCAGTACTTC. It codes for CSGGLAGGARYEQYF.

The V and J genes are TRBV6-5 and TRBJ2-7; D may be TRBD1 (7 bases). CDR3 length: 15 amino acids. The germline gives CDR1 MNHEY, CDR2 SVGAGI. V lost 6 bases and J 6 bases, leaving 21 bases between the germline ends. CDR3 DNA: TGTGCCAGCAGCGCCCCGGGCAGGGGGGACGGCGAGCAGTACTTC. This codes for CASSAPGRGDGEQYF.

This clonotype showed up many times. This chain connects TRBV6-6 to TRBJ1-2; TRBD1 agrees at 9 bases. Germline CDR1 reads MNHNY; CDR2 reads SVGAGI (reference sequence). Trimming cost V 2 bases and J 8 bases; bases outside gene matches: 9. The CDR3 is 15 residues long. The CDR3 sequence is CASSYQTGGGWGYTF. Here the CDR3 DNA reads TGTGCCAGCAGTTACCAGACAGGGGGTGGATGGGGCTACACCTTC.

There are a few counts of this clonotype. The chain carries TRBV28 and TRBJ2-3, with D perhaps TRBD2 (6 bases). This CDR3 contains 17 residues. The germline V gene has CDR1 MDHEN and CDR2 SYDVKM. Deletions cut 4 bases from V and 0 bases from J, with 17 bases between. The CDR3 here is CASSSPGLTESTDTQYF. CDR3 sequence (DNA): TGTGCCAGCAGTTCGCCCGGACTAACCGAAAGCACAGATACGCAGTATTTT.

This clonotype was detected ten times or more. This chain uses TRBV27 with TRBJ1-1; unclear D gene. This CDR3 region has 15 residues. Germline CDR1 is MNHEY and CDR2 is SMNVEV (reference sequence). V was clipped by 8 bases and J by 3 bases, with 19 bases between them. The CDR3 DNA sequence: TGTGCCAGCCCTTTAGTTGGGGAGTGGTACACTGAAGCTTTCTTT. Translated, it gives CASPLVGEWYTEAFF.

The table lists this clonotype with many counts. V is TRBV6-1 and J is TRBJ2-5, with a tentative D call TRBD1 (6 bases). The CDR3 has 13 amino acids. CDR1 MNHNS and CDR2 SASEGT come from the germline V gene. V was shortened by 4 bases and J by 5 bases, with 11 bases between the two germline ends. In DNA form, the CDR3 reads TGTGCCAGCAGTGGGGCGAGGGGGGAGACCCAGTACTTC. Its protein is CASSGARGETQYF.

In its sample, this clonotype was seen many times. The DNA for the CDR3 is TGTGCCAGCAGCTCTCATTACGAGCAGTACTTC. This encodes CASSSHYEQYF. This chain connects TRBV27 to TRBJ2-7; D is uncertain. Trimming left V 6 bases short and J 4 bases short, with 7 bases between. The V gene's germline CDR1 is MNHEY and CDR2 SMNVEV (reference sequence). The CDR3 consists of 11 residues.

This clonotype was detected ten times or more. The chain uses TRBV12-3 or TRBV12-4 and TRBJ1-3; 7 nucleotides agree with TRBD1. This CDR3 is 13 amino acids long. V lost 3 bases, J lost 8 bases, and 4 bases stayed unmatched. The CDR3 nucleotides read TGTGCCAGCAGTTTCAAGGGGGCAGACACCATATATTTT. Protein: CASSFKGADTIYF.

This clonotype was seen ten or more times. The chain recombines TRBV11-1 with TRBJ2-7; D tentatively reads TRBD1 or TRBD2 (5 bases each). This CDR3 is 17 amino acids long. Trimming took off 1 base at V and 3 bases at J, with 19 bases between the two ends. Germline loops: CDR1 SGHAT, CDR2 FQDESV (reference sequence). CDR3 coding DNA: TGTGCCAGCAGCTTAGATGTTTGGGACGGACCCCACTACGAGCAGTACTTC. Translation: CASSLDVWDGPHYEQYF.

Ten or more counts support this clonotype. This chain connects TRBV20-1 to TRBJ1-2; 7 positions match TRBD1. This CDR3 is 15 amino acids long. V was clipped by 0 bases and J by 2 bases; unmatched bases: 6. CDR1 is DFQATT, CDR2 SNEGSKA, per germline (reference sequence). CDR3 sequence reads: CSARDRLQGNYGYTF. CDR3 coding DNA: TGCAGTGCTAGAGATCGCCTACAGGGGAACTATGGCTACACCTTC.

The genes are TRBV9 and TRBJ2-1; TRBD2 matches at 12 bases. The CDR3 totals 16 residues. After removal of 3 bases from V and 2 bases from J, the junction contained 3 bases not matched to a gene. CDR1 is SGDLS and CDR2 is YYNGEE in the germline V gene. For the CDR3, the DNA is TGTGCCAGCAGCGCCGGACTAGCGGGAACCTACAATGAGCAGTTCTTC. This codes for CASSAGLAGTYNEQFF. The whole variable domain, remainder taken from reference TRBV9 and TRBJ2-1, is DSGVTQTPKHLITATGQRVTLRCSPRSGDLSVYWYQQSLDQGLQFLIQYYNGEERAKGNILERFSAQQFPDLHSELNLSSLELGDSALYFCASSAGLAGTYNEQFFGPGTRLTVL.